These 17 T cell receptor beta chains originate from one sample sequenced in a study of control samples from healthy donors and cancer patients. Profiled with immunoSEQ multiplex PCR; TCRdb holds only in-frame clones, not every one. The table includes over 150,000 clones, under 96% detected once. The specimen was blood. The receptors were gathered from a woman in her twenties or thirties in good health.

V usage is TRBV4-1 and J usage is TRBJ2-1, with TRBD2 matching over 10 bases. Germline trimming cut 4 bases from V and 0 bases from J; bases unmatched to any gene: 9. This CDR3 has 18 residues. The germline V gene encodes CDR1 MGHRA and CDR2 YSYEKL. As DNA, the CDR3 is TGCGCCAGCAGCCCAAAACCCCCTAGCGGGAGCTCCTACAATGAGCAGTTCTTC. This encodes CASSPKPPSGSSYNEQFF.

CDR3 protein: CATSRDIMKYTEAFF. CDR3 bases: TGTGCCACCAGCAGAGATATCATGAAGTACACTGAAGCTTTCTTT. The chain recombines TRBV15 with TRBJ1-1, with unresolved D. The V gene's germline CDR1 is LNHNV and CDR2 YYDKDF (reference sequence). Trimming pared 0 bases from V and 3 bases from J, leaving 11 bases between. The CDR3 has 15 amino acids.

The CDR3 bases are TGTGCCAGCAGCCTGTTGAGTAGGGGCAATCAGCCCCAGCATTTT. Translation: CASSLLSRGNQPQHF. V usage is TRBV16 and J usage is TRBJ1-5, with D unclear. CDR3 length: 15 amino acids. The V and J ends lost 4 bases and 2 bases respectively, with 12 bases between them. In germline, CDR1 is KGHSY, CDR2 FQNENV.

The CDR3 here is CAIRLARETQYF. Written as DNA, the CDR3 is TGTGCCATCAGACTAGCGAGGGAGACCCAGTACTTC. J is TRBJ2-5 and V is TRBV3-1 (or the pseudogene TRBV3-2); 8 positions agree with TRBD2. CDR3 length: 12 residues. Trimming removed 10 bases from V and 5 bases from J; junction bases left unmatched: 6. The germline V gene encodes CDR1 LGHDT and CDR2 YNNKEL (reference sequence).

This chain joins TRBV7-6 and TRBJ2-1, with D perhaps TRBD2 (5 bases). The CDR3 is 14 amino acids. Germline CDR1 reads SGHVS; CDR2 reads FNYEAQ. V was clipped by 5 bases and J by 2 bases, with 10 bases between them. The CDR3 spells CASSPRAPYNEQFF. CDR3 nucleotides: TGTGCCAGCAGCCCGCGGGCACCCTACAATGAGCAGTTCTTC.

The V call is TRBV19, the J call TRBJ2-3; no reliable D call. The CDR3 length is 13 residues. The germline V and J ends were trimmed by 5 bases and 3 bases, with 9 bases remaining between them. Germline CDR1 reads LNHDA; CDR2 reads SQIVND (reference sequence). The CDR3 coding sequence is TGTGCCAGTAGTGAGCAGGCTACAGATACGCAGTATTTT. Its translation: CASSEQATDTQYF.

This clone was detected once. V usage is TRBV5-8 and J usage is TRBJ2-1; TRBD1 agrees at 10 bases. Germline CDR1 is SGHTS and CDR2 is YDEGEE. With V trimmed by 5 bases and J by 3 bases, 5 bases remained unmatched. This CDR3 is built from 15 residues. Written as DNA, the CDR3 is TGTGCCAGCAGTCCGACAGGGGGCGACTACAATGAGCAGTTCTTC. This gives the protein CASSPTGGDYNEQFF.

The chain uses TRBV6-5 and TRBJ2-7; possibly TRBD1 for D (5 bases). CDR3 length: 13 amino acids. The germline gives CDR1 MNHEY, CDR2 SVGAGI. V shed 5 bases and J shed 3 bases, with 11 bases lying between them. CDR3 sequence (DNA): TGTGCCAGCAGTACCCGAAGGGGCTACGAGCAGTACTTC. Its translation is CASSTRRGYEQYF.

DNA for the CDR3: TGTGCCAGCAGCTTTGGTTACACAGATACGCAGTATTTT. Translating gives CASSFGYTDTQYF. The chain employs TRBV5-4 and TRBJ2-3, with D unclear. This CDR3 region has 13 residues. Trimming stripped 2 bases from V and 2 bases from J, with 6 bases between. Germline assignment: CDR1 SGHNT and CDR2 YYREEE (reference sequence).

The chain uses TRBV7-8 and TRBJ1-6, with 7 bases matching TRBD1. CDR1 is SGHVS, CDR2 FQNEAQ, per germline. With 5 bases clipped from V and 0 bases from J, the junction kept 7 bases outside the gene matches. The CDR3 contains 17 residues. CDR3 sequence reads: CASSERGGASYNSPLHF. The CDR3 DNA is TGTGCCAGCAGCGAACGAGGGGGCGCCTCCTATAATTCACCCCTCCACTTT.

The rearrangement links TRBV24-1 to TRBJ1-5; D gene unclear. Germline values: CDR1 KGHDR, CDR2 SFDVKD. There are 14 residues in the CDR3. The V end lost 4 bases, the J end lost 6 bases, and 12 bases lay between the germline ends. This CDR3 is CATSDPHLGQPQHF. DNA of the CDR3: TGTGCCACCAGTGACCCCCATCTGGGTCAGCCCCAGCATTTT.

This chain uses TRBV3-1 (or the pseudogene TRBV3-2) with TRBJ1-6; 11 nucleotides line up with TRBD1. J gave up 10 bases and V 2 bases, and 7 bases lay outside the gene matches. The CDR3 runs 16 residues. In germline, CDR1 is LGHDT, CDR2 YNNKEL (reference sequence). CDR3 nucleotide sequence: TGTGCCAGCAGCCAAACCGTGGGACAGGGGGACTCACCCCTCCACTTT. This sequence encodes CASSQTVGQGDSPLHF.

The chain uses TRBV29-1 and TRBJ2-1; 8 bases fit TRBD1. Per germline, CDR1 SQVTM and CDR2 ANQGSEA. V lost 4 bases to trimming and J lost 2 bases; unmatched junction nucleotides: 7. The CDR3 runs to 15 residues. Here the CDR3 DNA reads TGCAGCGTTGGCAACAGGGGGTGGGCCTACAATGAGCAGTTCTTC. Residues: CSVGNRGWAYNEQFF.

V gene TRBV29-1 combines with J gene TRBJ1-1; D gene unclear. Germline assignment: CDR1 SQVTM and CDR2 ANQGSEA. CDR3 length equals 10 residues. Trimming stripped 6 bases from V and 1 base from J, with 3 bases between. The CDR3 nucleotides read TGCAGCGTCCAGAACACTGAAGCTTTCTTT. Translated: CSVQNTEAFF. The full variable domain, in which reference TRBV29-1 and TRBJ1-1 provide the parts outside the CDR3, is SAVISQKPSRDICQRGTSLTIQCQVDSQVTMMFWYRQQPGQSLTLIATANQGSEATYESGFVIDKFPISRPNLTFSTLTVSNMSPEDSSIYLCSVQNTEAFFGQGTRLTVV.

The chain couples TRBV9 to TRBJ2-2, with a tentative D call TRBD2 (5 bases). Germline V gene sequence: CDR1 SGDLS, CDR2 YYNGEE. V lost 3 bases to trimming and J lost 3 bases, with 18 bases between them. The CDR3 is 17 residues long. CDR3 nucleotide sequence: TGTGCCAGCAGCGCGTCGCGGGCCCGTGGGGACACCGGGGAGCTGTTTTTT. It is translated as CASSASRARGDTGELFF. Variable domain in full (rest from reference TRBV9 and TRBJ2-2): DSGVTQTPKHLITATGQRVTLRCSPRSGDLSVYWYQQSLDQGLQFLIQYYNGEERAKGNILERFSAQQFPDLHSELNLSSLELGDSALYFCASSASRARGDTGELFFGEGSRLTVL.

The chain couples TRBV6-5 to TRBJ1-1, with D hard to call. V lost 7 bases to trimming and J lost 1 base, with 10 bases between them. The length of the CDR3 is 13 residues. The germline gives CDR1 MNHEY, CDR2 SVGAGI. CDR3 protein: CASTPTRNTEAFF. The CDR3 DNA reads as TGTGCCAGCACCCCTACAAGGAACACTGAAGCTTTCTTT.

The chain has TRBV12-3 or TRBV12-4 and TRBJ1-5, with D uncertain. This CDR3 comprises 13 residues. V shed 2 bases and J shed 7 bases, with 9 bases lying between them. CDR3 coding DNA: TGTGCCAGCAGTTTAACCCTGGTGCAGCCCCAGCATTTT. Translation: CASSLTLVQPQHF.